Included here is one TCR beta chain sequence, with context. What it binds is not known. General study results and limits: Tumor memory CD4+ T cell TCR gene usage clustered with blood and lymph node memory CD4+ cells and lymph node naive CD4+ cells. Larger-cohort validation covered only one TCR beta V-J rearrangement.

Constant-region reverse primers amplified full-length variable regions, followed by semi-nested Nested Universal Primer A PCR. MiXCR was run by TCRdb on the 5' RACE reads, yielding one entry per CDR3 protein. The sample lists over 50,000 distinct CDR3 sequences, roughly 22% occurring once. CD25-based Treg depletion was applied to purified naive CD4+ T cells. V was cut by 3 bases and J by 4 bases, with 9 bases left in between. The length of the CDR3 is 13 residues. This clonotype originated in a female donor with breast cancer. The chain carries TRBV12-3 or TRBV12-4 and TRBJ1-1, with unresolved D. The sequencing input was tumor-infiltrating naive CD4+ T cells sorted from the breast tumor. The subset here: naive CD4+ T cells, CD4+CD45RA+CD25-. Here the CDR3 DNA reads TGTGCCAGCAGTTTGTGGCAGGTCACTGAAGCTTTCTTT. It translates to CASSLWQVTEAFF.